These 14 T cell receptor beta chains came from one sample sequenced in a study of shared clonotypes between healthy human individuals. The protocol was immunoSEQ multiplex PCR, while the TCRdb copy is restricted to in-frame clones and leaves out a portion. The table has under 650,000 clones, approximately 95% seen once; the top ten hold approximately 0.06%. Material: naive CD4+ T cells sorted from blood. The subset denotes: CD45RA+ positively selected. These receptors were obtained from a woman aged 25 to 39 in good health.

This clone was seen more than once but under ten times. J is TRBJ1-5 and V is TRBV4-1; possibly TRBD1 for D (5 bases). Per the germline V gene, CDR1 is MGHRA and CDR2 is YSYEKL. V gave up 2 bases and J gave up 4 bases, with 12 bases separating them. The CDR3 loop spans 15 amino acids. CDR3 in amino acids: CASSQTGTANQPQHF. In nucleotides, the CDR3 is TGCGCCAGCAGCCAAACCGGGACTGCGAATCAGCCCCAGCATTTT.

The chain joins TRBV5-1 to TRBJ2-3, with unresolved D. Germline V lookup: CDR1 SGHRS, CDR2 YFSETQ. The CDR3 sequence is 16 residues long. V shed 6 bases and J shed 1 base, with 18 bases lying between them. The CDR3 region is CASILGSRSGTDTQYF. The CDR3 bases are TGCGCCAGCATCCTTGGAAGCAGGTCGGGCACAGATACGCAGTATTTT.

The chain links TRBV15 to TRBJ2-3; 12 bases align to TRBD2. V gave up 3 bases and J gave up 5 bases; unmatched junction bases: 9. Germline CDR1 is LNHNV and CDR2 is YYDKDF (reference sequence). The CDR3 has 17 residues. DNA for the CDR3: TGTGCCACCAGCAGGTTACTAGCGGGAGGTGGAGGAGATACGCAGTATTTT. Amino acid sequence: CATSRLLAGGGGDTQYF.

CDR3 DNA: TGTGCCAGCAAATGGGACAGGAGAACAACTAATGAAAAACTGTTTTTT. Protein: CASKWDRRTTNEKLFF. The chain combines TRBV2 with TRBJ1-4; TRBD1 matches 8 bases. This CDR3 is built from 16 residues. Trimming at V came to 7 bases and at J to 0 bases, leaving 7 bases not matched to a gene. Germline V gene lookup returns CDR1 SNHLY and CDR2 FYNNEI.

The CDR3 sequence is CATSRGDWADTQYF. In DNA form, the CDR3 reads TGTGCCACCAGCAGGGGGGACTGGGCAGATACGCAGTATTTT. This chain joins TRBV15 and TRBJ2-3, with D perhaps matching TRBD2 (6 bases). CDR1 and CDR2 (germline): LNHNV, YYDKDF (reference sequence). V lost 3 bases and J lost 4, with 11 bases in between. The CDR3 is 14 residues long.

Points on this clone: Germline is not matched at one junction end, which may reflect a read error. The V and J genes are TRBV6-5 and TRBJ1-2; a weak D match, TRBD1 (6 bases). This CDR3 comprises 15 residues. The germline V gene encodes CDR1 MNHEY and CDR2 SVGAGI. The CDR3: CASSFTGPDTYGYAF. Written as DNA, the CDR3 is TGTGCCAGCAGTTTCACAGGGCCCGACACCTATGGCTACGCCTTC.

The chain joins TRBV10-3 to TRBJ2-7; TRBD2 is a possible D gene (6 bases). The germline V and J ends were trimmed by 6 bases and 3 bases, with 15 bases remaining between them. The CDR3 runs to 14 residues. Germline V CDR1 and CDR2: ENHRY, SYGVKD. This CDR3 reads CAIREERALYEQYF. The CDR3 region has the DNA TGTGCCATCAGGGAAGAGCGGGCGCTCTACGAGCAGTACTTC.

This rearrangement joins TRBV28 to TRBJ2-7; 9 nucleotides line up with TRBD2. The CDR3 has 14 amino acids. Germline CDR1 MDHEN, CDR2 SYDVKM. The J segment lost 2 bases and the V segment lost 6 bases, leaving 5 bases of the junction unmatched. CDR3 nucleotide sequence: TGTGCCAGCAGATATAGCGGGAGAACCTACGAGCAGTACTTC. Translation gives CASRYSGRTYEQYF.

The chain carries TRBV15 and TRBJ1-2; D is ambiguous. The V gene's germline CDR1 is LNHNV and CDR2 YYDKDF (reference sequence). The CDR3 has 16 amino acids. With 3 bases removed from V and 3 bases from J, the gap between germline ends came to 17 bases. DNA of the CDR3: TGTGCCACCAGCAGGCAAACCAGGTTGCGGCACTATGGCTACACCTTC. Residues: CATSRQTRLRHYGYTF. The whole variable domain, remainder taken from reference TRBV15 and TRBJ1-2, is DAMVIQNPRYQVTQFGKPVTLSCSQTLNHNVMYWYQQKSSQAPKLLFHYYDKDFNNEADTPDNFQSRRPNTSFCFLDIRSPGLGDTAMYLCATSRQTRLRHYGYTFGSGTRLTVV.

The chain recombines TRBV18 with TRBJ2-5; 9 bases match TRBD1. The end of the DNA fits TRBJ2-7 better, so the J call may be wrong. Per the germline V gene, CDR1 is KGHSH and CDR2 is LQKENI. The CDR3 sequence is 13 residues long. The CDR3, as DNA: TGTGCCAGCTCACCGACAGGGGGTAACGAGCAGTACTTC. This translates into CASSPTGGNEQYF.

The chain couples TRBV7-9 to TRBJ1-5; D is unclear. This CDR3 region has 15 residues. Germline-derived CDR1 and CDR2 are SEHNR and FQNEAQ (reference sequence). Trimming took off 3 bases at V and 1 base at J, with 10 bases between the two ends. In DNA, the CDR3 is TGTGCCAGCAGCTTGTTTGACAACAGCAATCAGCCCCAGCATTTT. Translated: CASSLFDNSNQPQHF.

V usage is TRBV5-1 and J usage is TRBJ2-5; TRBD1 matches 8 bases. This CDR3 is built from 15 residues. Trimming cost V 0 bases and J 4 bases; bases outside gene matches: 5. Germline CDR1 SGHRS, CDR2 YFSETQ. The CDR3 region has the DNA TGCGCCAGCAGCTTGGGACAGGGGCTCGGAGAGACCCAGTACTTC. Residues: CASSLGQGLGETQYF.

The rearrangement joins TRBV28 to TRBJ1-4; the D gene is possibly TRBD1 (6 bases). This CDR3 is 17 amino acids long. Trimming took off 5 bases at V and 7 bases at J, with 23 bases between the two ends. Germline V CDR1 and CDR2: MDHEN, SYDVKM. The CDR3 DNA sequence: TGTGCCAGCAGTCCTCTAAGGGAGACAGGTGCGGGTGAAAAACTGTTTTTT. It is translated as CASSPLRETGAGEKLFF.

Details on this clone: Distinct nucleotide sequences in the sample also encode this CDR3. V is TRBV28 and J is TRBJ1-5, with no clear D. Germline V lookup: CDR1 MDHEN, CDR2 SYDVKM. Trimming pared 6 bases from V and 0 bases from J, leaving 6 bases between. This CDR3 region has 13 residues. The CDR3 DNA sequence: TGTGCCAGCAGCTCGTATAGCAATCAGCCCCAGCATTTT. Its protein product is CASSSYSNQPQHF.